The rows below give T cell receptor beta chains drawn from one sample of a study of cytomegalovirus exposure and HLA in healthy donors. Here immunoSEQ multiplex PCR was the method, and the copy in TCRdb shows in-frame clones only, minus some. The sample records over 75,000 clones, about 89% being singletons. The sample consisted of PBMCs. These receptors were obtained from a man aged 25-40 years in good health and CMV-seropositive. Both conserved end residues are part of each CDR3. The order of the fields is clone size, J gene, V gene, D gene, CDR3 protein, CDR3 DNA. The D gene is left open where the match is weak. Clone size appears in some rows only: once, few, many, or a class for an expanded clone.

clone_size: NA
j_call: TRBJ2-7
v_call: TRBV18
d_call: NA
cdr3_aa: CASTAGVKGEQYF
cdr3_nt: TGTGCCAGCACAGCAGGGGTTAAGGGCGAGCAGTACTTC

clone_size: NA
j_call: TRBJ2-2
v_call: TRBV5-1
d_call: TRBD1
cdr3_aa: CASSLAGQGRGLFF
cdr3_nt: TGCGCCAGCAGCTTGGCCGGACAGGGGCGGGGGCTGTTTTTT

clone_size: NA
j_call: TRBJ2-5
v_call: TRBV11-2
d_call: TRBD1
cdr3_aa: CASSLVGTAQETQYF
cdr3_nt: TGTGCCAGCAGCTTAGTAGGGACAGCCCAAGAGACCCAGTACTTC

clone_size: NA
j_call: TRBJ1-2
v_call: TRBV27
d_call: NA
cdr3_aa: CASSLRGYGYTF
cdr3_nt: TGTGCCAGCAGTTTAAGAGGTTATGGCTACACCTTC

clone_size: NA
j_call: TRBJ2-5
v_call: TRBV5-1
d_call: TRBD2
cdr3_aa: CASSHGLAGDETQYF
cdr3_nt: TGCGCCAGCAGTCATGGACTAGCGGGAGACGAGACCCAGTACTTC

clone_size: few
j_call: TRBJ2-7
v_call: TRBV27
d_call: NA
cdr3_aa: CASSTTDPQVLVDEQYF
cdr3_nt: TGTGCCAGCAGTACTACAGACCCGCAAGTACTAGTCGACGAGCAGTACTTC

clone_size: NA
j_call: TRBJ2-7
v_call: TRBV6-1
d_call: TRBD2
cdr3_aa: CASSEGLAAPYEQYF
cdr3_nt: TGTGCCAGCAGCGAGGGACTAGCGGCCCCCTACGAGCAGTACTTC

clone_size: NA
j_call: TRBJ2-1
v_call: TRBV11-1
d_call: NA
cdr3_aa: CASGFRTGSYNEQFF
cdr3_nt: TGTGCCAGCGGTTTCCGAACAGGGAGCTACAATGAGCAGTTCTTC

clone_size: NA
j_call: TRBJ1-1
v_call: TRBV10-3
d_call: TRBD1
cdr3_aa: CAIGQGGLNTEAFF
cdr3_nt: TGTGCCATCGGACAGGGGGGATTGAACACTGAAGCTTTCTTT

clone_size: NA
j_call: TRBJ2-3
v_call: TRBV14
d_call: NA
cdr3_aa: CASSPRRELITDTQYF
cdr3_nt: TGTGCCAGCAGCCCCCGACGGGAGTTGATCACAGATACGCAGTATTTT

clone_size: NA
j_call: TRBJ1-2
v_call: TRBV7-8
d_call: TRBD1
cdr3_aa: CASSQWTGGDIGYTF
cdr3_nt: TGTGCCAGCAGCCAATGGACAGGGGGCGATATAGGCTACACCTTC

clone_size: NA
j_call: TRBJ2-7
v_call: TRBV7-3
d_call: NA
cdr3_aa: CASSFDSTYEQYF
cdr3_nt: TGTGCCAGCAGCTTTGACAGTACCTACGAGCAGTACTTC

clone_size: NA
j_call: TRBJ2-5
v_call: TRBV10-3
d_call: TRBD2
cdr3_aa: CAISEGGRAAGGETQYF
cdr3_nt: TGTGCCATCAGTGAAGGGGGTCGCGCCGCGGGGGGAGAGACCCAGTACTTC

clone_size: NA
j_call: TRBJ2-3
v_call: TRBV10-3
d_call: NA
cdr3_aa: CAISEGQPSTDTQYF
cdr3_nt: TGTGCCATCAGTGAGGGACAGCCTAGCACAGATACGCAGTATTTT

clone_size: NA
j_call: TRBJ2-5
v_call: TRBV7-2
d_call: NA
cdr3_aa: CASTSFQGTQYF
cdr3_nt: TGTGCCAGCACCTCATTTCAGGGGACCCAGTACTTC

clone_size: NA
j_call: TRBJ2-1
v_call: TRBV5-1
d_call: TRBD1
cdr3_aa: CASSPGQTWGNEQFF
cdr3_nt: TGCGCCAGCAGCCCGGGACAGACCTGGGGTAATGAGCAGTTCTTC

clone_size: NA
j_call: TRBJ2-1
v_call: TRBV10-3
d_call: TRBD2
cdr3_aa: CAIGRLAGGLAEQFF
cdr3_nt: TGTGCCATCGGACGACTAGCGGGAGGCCTGGCTGAGCAGTTCTTC

clone_size: NA
j_call: TRBJ1-5
v_call: TRBV5-6
d_call: NA
cdr3_aa: CASSPSWREQPQHF
cdr3_nt: TGTGCCAGCAGCCCTAGTTGGCGGGAACAGCCCCAGCATTTT

clone_size: NA
j_call: TRBJ2-7
v_call: TRBV5-6
d_call: TRBD2
cdr3_aa: CASSGDSGRPREQYF
cdr3_nt: TGTGCCAGCAGCGGGGATAGCGGGAGGCCCCGCGAGCAGTACTTC

clone_size: NA
j_call: TRBJ2-7
v_call: TRBV6-6
d_call: TRBD2
cdr3_aa: CASSQTSGTPQGQYF
cdr3_nt: TGTGCCAGCAGCCAGACTAGCGGGACTCCTCAGGGGCAGTACTTC

clone_size: NA
j_call: TRBJ2-3
v_call: TRBV7-9
d_call: NA
cdr3_aa: CSSSLGAGTQYF
cdr3_nt: TGTTCCAGCAGCTTAGGGGCTGGTACGCAGTATTTT

clone_size: NA
j_call: TRBJ2-7
v_call: TRBV4-1
d_call: NA
cdr3_aa: CASSQVGILGATYEQYF
cdr3_nt: TGCGCCAGCAGCCAAGTTGGTATCTTAGGGGCGACCTACGAGCAGTACTTC

clone_size: NA
j_call: TRBJ2-7
v_call: TRBV29-1
d_call: NA
cdr3_aa: CSAEENYEQYF
cdr3_nt: TGCAGCGCCGAGGAAAACTACGAGCAGTACTTC

clone_size: few
j_call: TRBJ2-7
v_call: TRBV5-1
d_call: TRBD2
cdr3_aa: CASSYGTSSYEQYF
cdr3_nt: TGCGCCAGCAGTTACGGGACTAGCAGCTACGAGCAGTACTTC

clone_size: NA
j_call: TRBJ2-7
v_call: TRBV11-1
d_call: NA
cdr3_aa: CASSLALGSGYEQYF
cdr3_nt: TGTGCCAGCAGCTTAGCGTTGGGTAGCGGCTACGAGCAGTACTTC

clone_size: few
j_call: TRBJ1-1
v_call: TRBV27
d_call: TRBD1
cdr3_aa: CASGTGADTEAFF
cdr3_nt: TGTGCCAGCGGGACAGGGGCGGACACTGAAGCTTTCTTT

clone_size: once
j_call: TRBJ2-7
v_call: TRBV10-1
d_call: NA
cdr3_aa: CASSKVLGGDEQYF
cdr3_nt: TGCGCCAGCTCGAAGGTGCTCGGAGGGGACGAGCAGTACTTC

clone_size: NA
j_call: TRBJ2-7
v_call: TRBV29-1
d_call: NA
cdr3_aa: CSVEEGLGGEQYF
cdr3_nt: TGCAGCGTTGAGGAAGGTCTTGGCGGCGAGCAGTACTTC

clone_size: NA
j_call: TRBJ2-7
v_call: TRBV7-2
d_call: TRBD2
cdr3_aa: CASSSSGRSLEQYF
cdr3_nt: TGTGCCAGCAGCTCAAGCGGGAGAAGCCTCGAGCAGTACTTC

clone_size: NA
j_call: TRBJ2-1
v_call: TRBV30
d_call: NA
cdr3_aa: CAWNTGSFYNEQFF
cdr3_nt: TGTGCCTGGAATACAGGATCCTTCTACAATGAGCAGTTCTTC

clone_size: NA
j_call: TRBJ1-4
v_call: TRBV18
d_call: NA
cdr3_aa: CASSPNSNEKLFF
cdr3_nt: TGTGCCAGCTCACCGAACTCTAATGAAAAACTGTTTTTT

clone_size: NA
j_call: TRBJ1-2
v_call: TRBV5-1
d_call: TRBD1
cdr3_aa: CASSWSSLTGGADGYTF
cdr3_nt: TGCGCCAGCAGCTGGTCCTCCTTGACAGGGGGAGCGGATGGCTACACCTTC

clone_size: NA
j_call: TRBJ2-1
v_call: TRBV27
d_call: TRBD2
cdr3_aa: CASSHSRTSGNSYNEQFF
cdr3_nt: TGTGCCAGCAGTCACTCCCGGACTAGCGGGAACTCCTACAATGAGCAGTTCTTC

clone_size: NA
j_call: TRBJ1-1
v_call: TRBV9
d_call: NA
cdr3_aa: CASSAREGQMNTEAFF
cdr3_nt: TGTGCCAGCAGCGCGAGGGAAGGACAGATGAACACTGAAGCTTTCTTT

clone_size: NA
j_call: TRBJ1-3
v_call: TRBV5-4
d_call: NA
cdr3_aa: CASSDTTNSGNTIYF
cdr3_nt: TGTGCCAGCAGCGATACGACAAACTCTGGAAACACCATATATTTT

clone_size: NA
j_call: TRBJ2-2
v_call: TRBV19
d_call: NA
cdr3_aa: CAILSKNTGELFF
cdr3_nt: TGTGCCATTCTCTCTAAGAACACCGGGGAGCTGTTTTTT

clone_size: NA
j_call: TRBJ2-3
v_call: TRBV30
d_call: NA
cdr3_aa: CAWSGGLDRPDTQYF
cdr3_nt: TGTGCCTGGAGTGGAGGCCTAGATCGGCCAGATACGCAGTATTTT

clone_size: NA
j_call: TRBJ2-3
v_call: TRBV5-1
d_call: TRBD1
cdr3_aa: CASSLQGASGDTQYF
cdr3_nt: TGCGCCAGCAGCTTGCAGGGGGCCTCCGGAGATACGCAGTATTTT

clone_size: NA
j_call: TRBJ2-1
v_call: TRBV27
d_call: TRBD2
cdr3_aa: CASVRLAGGLNEQFF
cdr3_nt: TGTGCCAGCGTGCGACTAGCGGGAGGATTGAATGAGCAGTTCTTC

clone_size: NA
j_call: TRBJ2-2
v_call: TRBV5-1
d_call: TRBD1
cdr3_aa: CASSFGQGAGELFF
cdr3_nt: TGCGCCAGCAGCTTCGGACAGGGGGCCGGGGAGCTGTTTTTT

clone_size: NA
j_call: TRBJ2-1
v_call: TRBV11-2
d_call: TRBD2
cdr3_aa: CASSLDPRGTSGTYNEQFF
cdr3_nt: TGTGCCAGCAGCTTAGATCCCCGAGGGACTAGCGGGACCTACAATGAGCAGTTCTTC

clone_size: NA
j_call: TRBJ1-1
v_call: TRBV19
d_call: NA
cdr3_aa: CASSRFQENTEAFF
cdr3_nt: TGTGCCAGTAGTAGGTTTCAGGAGAACACTGAAGCTTTCTTT